This T cell receptor (beta chain) was captured in a study of blood T cell repertoires in COVID-19 (dated by TCRdb to 2018 to 2020). Broadly, across the study: Samples covering the acute and convalescent phases of COVID-19 were provided by collaborators in the United States, Italy and Spain. The prospective study material was composed of cDNA or gDNA derived from T cells, B-cell-depleted T cells, or PBMCs. Deeply sampled blood TCRbeta repertoires from subjects exposed to, actively infected with, or recovered from COVID-19 were included in the dataset. The repertoires were released in a freely available public database intended as a resource for research on the immune response to SARS-CoV-2. Samples came from the ongoing ImmuneRACE study (first 160 participants) plus 1,254 subjects from 6 global collaborators. The sample metadata nearly always contained a de-identified subject ID, COVID-19 status, age in years and sex. Where HLA class I and class II types were available, the types were taken from metadata supplied by the sample provider, not from assay-based typing.

The collaborating institutions used their own protocols to collect whole blood in K2EDTA tubes. For TCRbeta analysis, collaborators shipped samples as frozen whole blood, isolated PBMCs, or DNA extracted from either of those sample types. Including the terminal cysteine and phenylalanine, the CDR3 comprises 13 residues. Of the read, only the CDR3 DNA is kept; its 39 bases are in frame from base 1. V is shortened by 4 bases, J by 5 bases, and the region joining them spans 12 bases. As encoded in the germline V gene (reference sequence), CDR1 is SGHNT while CDR2 is YYREEE. This clone showed up just once. This clone's antigen is unknown. No base quality information exists; no much larger clone differs at one position. Broad study findings and their caveats: How much clinical and demographic metadata was included differed by source and by participant, and the metadata was provided uncurated.

TCRbeta CDR3 regions were amplified from genomic DNA by means of the immunoSEQ Assay, a bias-controlled multiplex PCR. On the study's bioinformatics: Nucleated cell counts per sample were estimated from amplification of reference gene primers within the assay. To quantify the absolute abundance of each unique TCRbeta CDR3 rearrangement, sequence reads were collapsed and filtered. For each sample, productive Simpson clonality was calculated as the square root of Simpson's diversity index over productive rearrangements. Sourced from immuneACCESS, this table was stored by TCRdb with only in-frame sequences that have V and J called. A share of the clones is absent; for the studies checked, an unresolved V gene accounts for under half, and the remainder has no known explanation. V, J and clone size were drawn from that table, and D and trimming were deduced from the DNA. For this sample there are around 84,000 clones; 85% to 90% appear just once. Around 7.8% of the sample comes from the top ten.

Sequenced material: peripheral blood. The sequence was obtained from an elderly man with active or convalescent COVID-19. Recombination joined TRBV5-4 with TRBJ1-2; the D region possibly corresponds to TRBD1 (6 bases align). In nucleotide form, the sequence is TGTGCCAGCAGCAGGGAAGGGACATATGGCTACACCTTC. It specifies CASSREGTYGYTF.